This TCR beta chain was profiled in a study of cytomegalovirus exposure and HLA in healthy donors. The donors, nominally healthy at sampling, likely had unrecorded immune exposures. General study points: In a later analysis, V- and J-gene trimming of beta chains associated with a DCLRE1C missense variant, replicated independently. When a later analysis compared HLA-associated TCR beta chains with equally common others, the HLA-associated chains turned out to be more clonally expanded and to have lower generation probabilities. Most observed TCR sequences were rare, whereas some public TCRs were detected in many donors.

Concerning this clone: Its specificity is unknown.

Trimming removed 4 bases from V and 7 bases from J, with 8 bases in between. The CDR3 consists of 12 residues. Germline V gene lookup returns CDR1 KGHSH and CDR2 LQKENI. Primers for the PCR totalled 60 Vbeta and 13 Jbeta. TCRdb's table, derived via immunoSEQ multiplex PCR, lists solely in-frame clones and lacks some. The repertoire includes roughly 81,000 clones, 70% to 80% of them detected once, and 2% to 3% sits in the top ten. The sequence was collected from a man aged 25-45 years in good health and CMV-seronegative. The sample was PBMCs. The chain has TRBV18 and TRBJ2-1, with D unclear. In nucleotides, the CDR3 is TGTGCCAGCTCACAAACAGCTAATGAGCAGTTCTTC. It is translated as CASSQTANEQFF.